This T cell receptor (beta chain) stems from a study of blood T cell repertoires in COVID-19. Overall study: Whether acute or convalescent, the COVID-19 samples came from the United States, Italy and Spain. From T cells, B-cell-depleted T cells, or PBMCs came the material, which was cDNA or gDNA.

The V and J ends lost 4 bases and 6 bases, in that order; junction bases with no gene match: 10. Germline CDR1 reads SGHDT; CDR2 reads YYEEEE. The CDR3 is made up of 16 amino acids. Seattle's enrolled individuals joined amid active infection and were then monitored longitudinally. This clone was seen only once. Original analysis: Reference gene primer amplification in the assay estimated nucleated cell counts. Some clones are missing from TCRdb's copy, which holds only in-frame ones; the method was immunoSEQ multiplex PCR. The V and J calls and the clone size are those of that table, but D and trimming were determined from the DNA. Of roughly 410,000 clones in the sample, approximately 90% were seen once.

The chain recombines TRBV5-6 with TRBJ2-3, with 11 nucleotides matching TRBD1. Material: peripheral blood. The sequence was collected from a woman in her thirties or forties with COVID-19, enrolled during active disease. CDR3 DNA sequence: TGTGCCAGCAGCAGGGACAGGGGGATGGTGGCGGATACGCAGTATTTT. This sequence encodes CASSRDRGMVADTQYF. The full variable domain, in which reference TRBV5-6 and TRBJ2-3 provide the parts outside the CDR3, is DAGVTQSPTHLIKTRGQQVTLRCSPKSGHDTVSWYQQALGQGPQFIFQYYEEEERQRGNFPDRFSGHQFPNYSSELNVNALLLGDSALYLCASSRDRGMVADTQYFGPGTRLTVL.